This TCR beta chain was sequenced in a study of shared clonotypes between healthy human individuals. Points from the study as a whole: Several donors showed sharing of around 5% of naive CD4 clonotypes.

Notes on this clone: Its specificity is unknown.

Memory CD4+ cells were the fraction left after CD45RA+ naive selection. Germline CDR1 reads MDHEN; CDR2 reads SYDVKM. The CDR3 is 16 residues long. The V and J ends lost 6 bases and 9 bases respectively, with 27 bases between them. Produced via immunoSEQ multiplex PCR; TCRdb's table is partial and in-frame only. The sample holds about 1.5 million clones, nearly 99% seen once. The chain carries TRBV28 and TRBJ2-7, with D perhaps matching TRBD1 or TRBD2 (5 bases each). The sample comprised naive CD4+ T cells sorted from blood. Stated subset: CD45RA+ positively selected. This TCR came from a man aged 25 to 40 in good health. DNA of the CDR3: TGTGCCAGCAGGGCCCCGGGACCCAGGAAGAAATATCGGCAGTACTTC. Translating gives CASRAPGPRKKYRQYF.